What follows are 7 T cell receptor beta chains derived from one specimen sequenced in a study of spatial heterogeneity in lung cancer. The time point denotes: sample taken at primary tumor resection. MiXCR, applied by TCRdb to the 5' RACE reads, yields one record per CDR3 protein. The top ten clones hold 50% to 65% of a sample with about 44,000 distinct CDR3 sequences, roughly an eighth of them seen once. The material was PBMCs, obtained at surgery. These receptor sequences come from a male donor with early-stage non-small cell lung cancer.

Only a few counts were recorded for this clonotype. CDR3 bases: TGCGCCAGCAGCCATCCATGGCCGGGATCAGCCCAAAGTGAAAAACTGTTTTTT. It yields the protein CASSHPWPGSAQSEKLFF. The V and J genes are TRBV4-1 and TRBJ1-4; D unresolved. The germline gives CDR1 MGHRA, CDR2 YSYEKL. This CDR3 comprises 18 residues. The V end lost 3 bases, the J end lost 7 bases, and 24 bases lay between the germline ends.

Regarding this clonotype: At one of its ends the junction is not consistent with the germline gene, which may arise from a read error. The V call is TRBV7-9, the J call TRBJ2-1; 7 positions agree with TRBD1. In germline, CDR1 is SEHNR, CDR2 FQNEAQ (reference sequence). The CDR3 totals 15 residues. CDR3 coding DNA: TGTGTCAGCTTACAGGGGTCATTCGGGAATAATGAGCAGTTCTTC. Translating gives CVSLQGSFGNNEQFF.

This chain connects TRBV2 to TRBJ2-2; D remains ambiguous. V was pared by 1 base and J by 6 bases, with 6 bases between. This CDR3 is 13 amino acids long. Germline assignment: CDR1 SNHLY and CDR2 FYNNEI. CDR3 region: CASSEGPAGELFF. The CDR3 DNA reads TGTGCCAGCAGTGAAGGGCCAGCCGGGGAGCTGTTTTTT.

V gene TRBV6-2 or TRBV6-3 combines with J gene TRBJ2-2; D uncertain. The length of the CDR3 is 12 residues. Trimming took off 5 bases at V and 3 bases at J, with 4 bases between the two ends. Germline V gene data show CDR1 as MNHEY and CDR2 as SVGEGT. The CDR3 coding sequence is TGTGCCAGCAGTAGCTACACCGGGGAGCTGTTTTTT. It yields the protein CASSSYTGELFF.

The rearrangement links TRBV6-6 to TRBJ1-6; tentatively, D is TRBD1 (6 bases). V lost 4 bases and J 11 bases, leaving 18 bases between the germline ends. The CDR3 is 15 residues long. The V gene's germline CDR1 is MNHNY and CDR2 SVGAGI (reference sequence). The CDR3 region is CASSLVTGPRAPLHF. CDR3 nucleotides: TGTGCCAGCAGTTTAGTGACAGGTCCGCGGGCACCCCTCCACTTT.

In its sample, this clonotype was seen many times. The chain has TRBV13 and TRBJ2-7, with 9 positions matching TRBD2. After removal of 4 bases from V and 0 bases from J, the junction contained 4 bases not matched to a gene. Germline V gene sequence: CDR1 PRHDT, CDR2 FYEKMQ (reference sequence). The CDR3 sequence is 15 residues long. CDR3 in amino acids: CASSSGLASSYEQYF. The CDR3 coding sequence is TGTGCCAGCAGCTCTGGACTAGCGAGCTCCTACGAGCAGTACTTC.

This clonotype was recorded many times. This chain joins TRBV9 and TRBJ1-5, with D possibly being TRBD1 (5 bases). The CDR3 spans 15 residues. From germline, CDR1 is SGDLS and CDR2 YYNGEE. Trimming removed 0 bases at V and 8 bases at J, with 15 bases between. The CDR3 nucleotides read TGTGCCAGCAGCGTAGGGGACGGATGGAGGGAGCCCCAGCATTTT. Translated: CASSVGDGWREPQHF. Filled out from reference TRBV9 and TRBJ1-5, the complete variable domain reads DSGVTQTPKHLITATGQRVTLRCSPRSGDLSVYWYQQSLDQGLQFLIQYYNGEERAKGNILERFSAQQFPDLHSELNLSSLELGDSALYFCASSVGDGWREPQHFGDGTRLSIL.